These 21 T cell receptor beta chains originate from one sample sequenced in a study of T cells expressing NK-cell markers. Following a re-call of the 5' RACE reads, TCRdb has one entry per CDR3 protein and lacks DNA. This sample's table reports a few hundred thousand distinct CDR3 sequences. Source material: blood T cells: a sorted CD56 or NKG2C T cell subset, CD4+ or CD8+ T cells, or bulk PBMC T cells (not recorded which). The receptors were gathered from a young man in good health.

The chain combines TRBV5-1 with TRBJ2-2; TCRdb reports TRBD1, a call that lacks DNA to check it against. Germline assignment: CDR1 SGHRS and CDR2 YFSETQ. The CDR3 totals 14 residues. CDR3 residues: CASSLQGNTGELFF.

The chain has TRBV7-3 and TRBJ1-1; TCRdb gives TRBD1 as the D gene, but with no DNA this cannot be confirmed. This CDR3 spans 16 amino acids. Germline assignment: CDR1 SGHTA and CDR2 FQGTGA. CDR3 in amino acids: CASSSGTGKMNTEAFF.

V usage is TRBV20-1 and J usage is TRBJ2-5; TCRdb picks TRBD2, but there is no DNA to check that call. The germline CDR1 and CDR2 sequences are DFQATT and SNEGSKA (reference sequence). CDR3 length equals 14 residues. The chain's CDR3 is CSARVGAVEETQYF.

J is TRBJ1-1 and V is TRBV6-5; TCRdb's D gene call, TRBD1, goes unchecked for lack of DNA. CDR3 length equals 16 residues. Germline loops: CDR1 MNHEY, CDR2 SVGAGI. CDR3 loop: CASSYIQGSRNTEAFF.

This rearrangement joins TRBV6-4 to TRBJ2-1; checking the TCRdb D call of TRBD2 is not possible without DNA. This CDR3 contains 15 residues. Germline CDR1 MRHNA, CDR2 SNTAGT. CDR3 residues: CASSVSSGDYNEQFF.

The CDR3 is CSAKDRGRTKQFF. The J gene is TRBJ2-1, the V gene TRBV20-1; the D gene TCRdb calls, TRBD1, cannot be checked with no DNA. CDR1 is DFQATT, CDR2 SNEGSKA, per germline (reference sequence). The CDR3 runs to 13 residues.

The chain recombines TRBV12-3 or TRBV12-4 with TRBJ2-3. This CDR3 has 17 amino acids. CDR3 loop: CASSLAPARLSTDTQYF.

The CDR3 sequence is CASSLQDPSPLHF. This chain uses TRBV12-3 or TRBV12-4 with TRBJ1-6. The length of the CDR3 is 13 residues.

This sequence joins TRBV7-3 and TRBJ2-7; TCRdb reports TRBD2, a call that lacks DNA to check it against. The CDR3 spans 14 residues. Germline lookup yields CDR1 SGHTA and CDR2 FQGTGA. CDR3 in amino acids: CASSLFGPSGEQYF.

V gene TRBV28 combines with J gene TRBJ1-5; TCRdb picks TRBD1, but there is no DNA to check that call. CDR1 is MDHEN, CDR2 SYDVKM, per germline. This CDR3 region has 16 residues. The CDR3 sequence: CASSPGTGTPNQPQHF.

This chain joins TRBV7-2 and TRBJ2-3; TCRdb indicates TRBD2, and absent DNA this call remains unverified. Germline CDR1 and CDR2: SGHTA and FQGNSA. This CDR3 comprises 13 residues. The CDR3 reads CASSFGLPDTQYF. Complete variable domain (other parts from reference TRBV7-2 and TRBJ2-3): GAGVSQSPSNKVTEKGKDVELRCDPISGHTALYWYRQSLGQGLEFLIYFQGNSAPDKSGLPSDRFSAERTGGSVSTLTIQRTQQEDSAVYLCASSFGLPDTQYFGPGTRLTVL.

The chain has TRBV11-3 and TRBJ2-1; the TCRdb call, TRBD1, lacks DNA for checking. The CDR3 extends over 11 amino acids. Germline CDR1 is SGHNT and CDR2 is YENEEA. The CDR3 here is CASTPGGEQFF.

The CDR3 region is CASSSDRFNTEAFF. The V gene is TRBV7-2, the J gene TRBJ1-1; with no DNA, the TCRdb D assignment of TRBD1 cannot be verified. Germline-derived CDR1 and CDR2 are SGHTA and FQGNSA. The length of the CDR3 is 14 residues.

The CDR3 loop is CATSDPRDGLGPQHF. The chain combines TRBV24-1 with TRBJ1-5; TCRdb proposes TRBD1, but this gene call is untestable without DNA. CDR3 size: 15 residues. Germline V gives CDR1 KGHDR, CDR2 SFDVKD.

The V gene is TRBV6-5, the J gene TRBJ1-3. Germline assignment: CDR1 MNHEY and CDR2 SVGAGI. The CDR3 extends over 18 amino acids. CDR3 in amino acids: CASSYSPAADNSGNTIYF.

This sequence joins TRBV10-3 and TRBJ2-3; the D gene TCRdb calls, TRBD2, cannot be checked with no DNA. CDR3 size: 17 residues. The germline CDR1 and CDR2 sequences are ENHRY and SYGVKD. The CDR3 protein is CAIRTSSGSENTDTQYF.

Here the CDR3 reads CATSRPQGDQPQHF. The J gene is TRBJ1-5, the V gene TRBV15. Germline assignment: CDR1 LNHNV and CDR2 YYDKDF (reference sequence). The CDR3 runs 14 residues.

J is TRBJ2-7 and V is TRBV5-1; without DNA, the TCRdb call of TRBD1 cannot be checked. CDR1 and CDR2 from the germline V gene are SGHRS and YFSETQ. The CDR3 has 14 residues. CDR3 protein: CASSPQGSPYEQYF.

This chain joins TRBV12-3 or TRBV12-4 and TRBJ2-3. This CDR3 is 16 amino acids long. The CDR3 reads CASSPISNYGTDTQYF.

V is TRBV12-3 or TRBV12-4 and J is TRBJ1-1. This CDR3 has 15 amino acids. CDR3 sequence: CASSLKRDLNTEAFF.

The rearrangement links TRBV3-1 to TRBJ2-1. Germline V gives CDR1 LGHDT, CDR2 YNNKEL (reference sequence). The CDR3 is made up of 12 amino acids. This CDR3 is CASSQDTVRQFF.